The sequence of this T cell receptor (beta chain) was determined in a study of blood T cell repertoires in COVID-19. The overall study: In each case, the material was cDNA or gDNA derived from T cells, B-cell-depleted T cells, or PBMCs.

This clone has only a few counts. This CDR3 is 14 amino acids long. Germline CDR1 is MNHNY and CDR2 is SVGAGI (reference sequence). After removal of 6 bases from V and 8 bases from J, the junction contained 7 bases not matched to a gene. The repertoire was sequenced with immunoSEQ multiplex PCR; TCRdb's copy has only in-frame clones and lacks some. The sample has some 130,000 clones, 60% to 80% seen once; the top ten hold roughly 9.8%. The rearrangement joins TRBV6-6 to TRBJ1-2; 12 bases agree with TRBD1. What was sequenced was peripheral blood. This sequence was found in a man in his fifties or sixties who had recovered from COVID-19. This chain's CDR3 is CASRPGTGGYGYTF. As DNA, the CDR3 is TGTGCCAGCAGACCCGGGACAGGGGGCTACGGCTACACCTTC.